Following are 6 T cell receptor beta chains from one sample sequenced in a study of blood T cell repertoires in COVID-19 (TCRdb year 2020). The library was made by the immunoSEQ multiplex PCR assay. Drawn from immuneACCESS, this table holds only the in-frame rearrangements with V and J called that TCRdb kept. Clones are partly lost; checked studies trace under half to an unresolved V gene and leave the rest unexplained. The sample table holds around 230,000 clones, of which 75% to 90% were seen once. 2.5% to 3% of the sample belongs to the ten largest clones. The specimen was peripheral blood. These receptors came from a woman in her 70s with active or convalescent COVID-19.

The rearrangement joins TRBV7-2 to TRBJ2-3; TRBD1 matches 7 bases. J gave up 5 bases and V 4 bases, and 6 bases lay outside the gene matches. Per germline, CDR1 SGHTA and CDR2 FQGNSA. The CDR3 contains 14 residues. The DNA of the CDR3 is TGTGCCAGCAGCTCGACAGGGTGGGGAGATACGCAGTATTTT. Translating it yields CASSSTGWGDTQYF.

V is TRBV5-4 and J is TRBJ2-2, with 11 bases lining up with TRBD2. V trimming: 1 base; J trimming: 7 bases; junction bases outside the gene matches: 9. The V gene's germline CDR1 is SGHNT and CDR2 YYREEE (reference sequence). This CDR3 has 17 residues. The CDR3 bases are TGTGCCAGCAGCTTGATGATAGCGGGGGGGCTCATCGGGGAGCTGTTTTTT. Its translation: CASSLMIAGGLIGELFF.

The chain links TRBV19 to TRBJ2-7; 8 positions match TRBD1. Looked up from germline, CDR1 is LNHDA and CDR2 is SQIVND (reference sequence). Trimming cost V 4 bases and J 7 bases; bases outside gene matches: 9. This CDR3 spans 14 amino acids. CDR3: CASSSRQGTREQYF. The CDR3 coding sequence is TGTGCCAGTAGTAGCCGACAGGGGACTCGTGAGCAGTACTTC.

This chain joins TRBV12-5 and TRBJ1-5; D remains unclear. The CDR3 has 12 amino acids. V dropped 2 bases and J dropped 5 bases, with 4 bases sitting between them. CDR1 and CDR2 (germline): LGHNT, FRNRAP. CDR3 in amino acids: CASGLQDQPQHF. CDR3 bases: TGTGCTAGTGGTTTGCAGGATCAGCCCCAGCATTTT.

In its sample, this clone was seen a few times. V is TRBV2 and J is TRBJ2-7; possible D gene TRBD1, 6 bases. Germline loops: CDR1 SNHLY, CDR2 FYNNEI. The V end lost 7 bases, the J end lost 1 base, and 14 bases lay between the germline ends. CDR3 length: 14 amino acids. The CDR3 loop is CASTRSQGSYEQYF. CDR3 coding DNA: TGTGCCAGCACACGCAGTCAGGGGTCCTACGAGCAGTACTTC.

This clone has more than one count but fewer than ten. This chain connects TRBV9 to TRBJ1-5, with 7 positions matching TRBD1. Losses at the gene ends were 0 bases for V and 0 bases for J; bases not matched to a gene: 9. Germline CDR1 reads SGDLS; CDR2 reads YYNGEE. This CDR3 has 18 amino acids. The CDR3 sequence is CASSVGLDRAYSNQPQHF. Written as DNA, the CDR3 is TGTGCCAGCAGCGTAGGTCTAGACAGGGCTTATAGCAATCAGCCCCAGCATTTT.